This T cell receptor (beta chain) was profiled in a study of blood T cell repertoires in COVID-19. Overall study: T cells, B-cell-depleted T cells, or PBMCs provided the cDNA or gDNA that served as material.

Produced via immunoSEQ multiplex PCR; TCRdb's table is partial and in-frame only. Among approximately 50,000 clones, 86% were seen once, and the ten largest hold over 2.5%. Trimming took off 7 bases at V and 5 bases at J, with 17 bases between the two ends. CDR3 length: 14 residues. Germline V gene sequence: CDR1 LNHDA, CDR2 SQIVND (reference sequence). The receptor comes from a woman of 80 years or more with acute or convalescent COVID-19. The specimen sequenced was peripheral blood. V is TRBV19 and J is TRBJ1-2, with D perhaps TRBD1 (5 bases). DNA of the CDR3: TGTGCCAGTACCCCCGGGGGGGTCTGGTATGGCTACACCTTC. It specifies CASTPGGVWYGYTF.